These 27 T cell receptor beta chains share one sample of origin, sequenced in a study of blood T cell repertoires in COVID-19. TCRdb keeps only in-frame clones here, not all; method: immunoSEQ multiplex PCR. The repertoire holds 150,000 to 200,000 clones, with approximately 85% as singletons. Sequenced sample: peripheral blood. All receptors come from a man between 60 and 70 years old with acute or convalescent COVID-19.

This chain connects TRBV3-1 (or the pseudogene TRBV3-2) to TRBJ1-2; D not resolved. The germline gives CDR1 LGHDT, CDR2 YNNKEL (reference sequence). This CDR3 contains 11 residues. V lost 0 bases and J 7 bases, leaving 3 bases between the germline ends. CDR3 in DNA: TGTGCCAGCAGCCAAGATCGTGGCTACACCTTC. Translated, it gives CASSQDRGYTF.

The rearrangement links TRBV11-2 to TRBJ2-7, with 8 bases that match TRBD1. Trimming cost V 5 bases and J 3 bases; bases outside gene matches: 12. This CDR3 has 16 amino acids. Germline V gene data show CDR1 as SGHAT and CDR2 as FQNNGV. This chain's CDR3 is CASSNQQGVLHYEQYF. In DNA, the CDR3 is TGTGCCAGCAGCAACCAACAGGGGGTACTTCACTACGAGCAGTACTTC.

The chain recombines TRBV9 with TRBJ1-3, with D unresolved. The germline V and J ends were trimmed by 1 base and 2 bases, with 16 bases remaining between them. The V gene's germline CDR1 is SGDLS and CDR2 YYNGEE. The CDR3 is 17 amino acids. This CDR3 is CASSVFDTVETGNTIYF. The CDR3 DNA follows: TGTGCCAGCAGCGTATTCGATACAGTCGAAACTGGAAACACCATATATTTT.

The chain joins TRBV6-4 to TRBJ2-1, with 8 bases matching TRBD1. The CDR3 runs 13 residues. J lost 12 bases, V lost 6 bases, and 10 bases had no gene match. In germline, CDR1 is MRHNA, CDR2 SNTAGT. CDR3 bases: TGTGCCAGCAGCCGACTACCCGGGACAGGGCAGTTCTTC. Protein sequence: CASSRLPGTGQFF.

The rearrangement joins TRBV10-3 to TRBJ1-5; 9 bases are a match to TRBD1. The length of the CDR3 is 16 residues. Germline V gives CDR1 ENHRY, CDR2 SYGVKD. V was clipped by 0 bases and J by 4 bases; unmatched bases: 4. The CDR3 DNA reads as TGTGCCATCAGTGAGTCGATAGGGACAGGGAATCAGCCCCAGCATTTT. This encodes CAISESIGTGNQPQHF.

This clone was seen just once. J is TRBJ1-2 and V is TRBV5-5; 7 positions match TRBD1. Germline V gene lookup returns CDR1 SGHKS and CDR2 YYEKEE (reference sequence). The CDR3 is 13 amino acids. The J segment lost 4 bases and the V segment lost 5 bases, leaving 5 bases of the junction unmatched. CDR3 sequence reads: CASSRGTAYGYTF. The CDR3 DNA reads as TGTGCCAGCAGTCGGGGGACAGCCTATGGCTACACCTTC.

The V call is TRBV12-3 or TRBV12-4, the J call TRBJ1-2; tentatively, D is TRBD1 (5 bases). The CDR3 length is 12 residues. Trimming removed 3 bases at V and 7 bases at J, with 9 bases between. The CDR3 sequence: CASSLGGIGYTF. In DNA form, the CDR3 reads TGTGCCAGCAGTTTGGGGGGGATTGGCTACACCTTC.

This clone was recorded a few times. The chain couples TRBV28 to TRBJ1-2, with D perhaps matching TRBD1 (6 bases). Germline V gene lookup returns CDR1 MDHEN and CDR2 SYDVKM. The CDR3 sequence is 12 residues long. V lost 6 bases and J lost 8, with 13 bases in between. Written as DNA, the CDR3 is TGTGCCAGCAGGCCCACAGGGTACGGCTACACCTTC. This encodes CASRPTGYGYTF.

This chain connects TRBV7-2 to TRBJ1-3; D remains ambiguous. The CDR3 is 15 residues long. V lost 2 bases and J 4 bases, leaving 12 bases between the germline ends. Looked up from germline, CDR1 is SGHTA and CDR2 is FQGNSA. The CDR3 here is CASSLHPRSGNTIYF. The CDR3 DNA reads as TGTGCCAGCAGCTTACATCCACGGTCCGGAAACACCATATATTTT.

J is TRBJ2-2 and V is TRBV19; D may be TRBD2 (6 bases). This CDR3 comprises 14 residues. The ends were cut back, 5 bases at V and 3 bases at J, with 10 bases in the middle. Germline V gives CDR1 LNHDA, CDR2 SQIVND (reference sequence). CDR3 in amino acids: CASSSQRDTGELFF. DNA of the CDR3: TGTGCCAGTAGTTCCCAGCGGGACACCGGGGAGCTGTTTTTT.

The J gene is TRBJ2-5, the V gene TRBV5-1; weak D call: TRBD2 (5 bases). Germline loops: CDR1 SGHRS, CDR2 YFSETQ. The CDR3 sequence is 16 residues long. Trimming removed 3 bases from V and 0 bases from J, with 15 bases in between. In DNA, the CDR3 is TGCGCCAGCAGCTCGGGGAGCCAGGCCTACCAAGAGACCCAGTACTTC. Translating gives CASSSGSQAYQETQYF.

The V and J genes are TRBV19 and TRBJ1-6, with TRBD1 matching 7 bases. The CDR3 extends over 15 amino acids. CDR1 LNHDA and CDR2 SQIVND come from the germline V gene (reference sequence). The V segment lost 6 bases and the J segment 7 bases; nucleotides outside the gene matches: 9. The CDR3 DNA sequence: TGTGCCAGTAGGGAAGTCGGGACAGTCAATTCACCCCTCCACTTT. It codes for CASREVGTVNSPLHF.

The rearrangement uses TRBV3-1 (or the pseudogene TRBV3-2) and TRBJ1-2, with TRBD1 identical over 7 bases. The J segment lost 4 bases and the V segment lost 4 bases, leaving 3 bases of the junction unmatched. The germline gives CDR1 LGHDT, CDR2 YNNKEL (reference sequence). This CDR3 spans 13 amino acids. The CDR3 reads CASSLGTVYGYTF. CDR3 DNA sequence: TGTGCCAGCAGCCTAGGGACAGTCTATGGCTACACCTTC.

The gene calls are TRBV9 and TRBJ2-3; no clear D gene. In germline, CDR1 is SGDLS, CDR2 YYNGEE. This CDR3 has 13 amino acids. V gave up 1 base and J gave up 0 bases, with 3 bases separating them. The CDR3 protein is CASSVSSTDTQYF. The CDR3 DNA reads TGTGCCAGCAGCGTATCTAGCACAGATACGCAGTATTTT.

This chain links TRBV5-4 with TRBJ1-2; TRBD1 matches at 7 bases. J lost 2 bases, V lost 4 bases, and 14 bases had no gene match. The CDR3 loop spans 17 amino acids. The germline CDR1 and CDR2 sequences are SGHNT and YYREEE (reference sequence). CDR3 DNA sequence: TGTGCCAGCAGCCGCGGGACAGATAACAGGCTAAACTATGGCTACACCTTC. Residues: CASSRGTDNRLNYGYTF.

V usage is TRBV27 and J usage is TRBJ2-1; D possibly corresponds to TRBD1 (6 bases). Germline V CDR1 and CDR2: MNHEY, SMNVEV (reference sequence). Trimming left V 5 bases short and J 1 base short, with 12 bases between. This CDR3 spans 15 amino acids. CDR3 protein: CASSGGQLSYNEQFF. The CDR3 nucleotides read TGTGCCAGCAGTGGCGGACAGTTATCCTACAATGAGCAGTTCTTC.

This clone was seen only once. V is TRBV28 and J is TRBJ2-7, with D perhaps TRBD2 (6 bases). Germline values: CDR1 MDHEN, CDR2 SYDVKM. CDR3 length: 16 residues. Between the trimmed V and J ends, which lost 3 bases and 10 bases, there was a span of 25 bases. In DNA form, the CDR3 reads TGTGCCAGCAGTTTGGGTGTATGGGCTAGCGACCGAAAACAGTACTTC. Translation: CASSLGVWASDRKQYF.

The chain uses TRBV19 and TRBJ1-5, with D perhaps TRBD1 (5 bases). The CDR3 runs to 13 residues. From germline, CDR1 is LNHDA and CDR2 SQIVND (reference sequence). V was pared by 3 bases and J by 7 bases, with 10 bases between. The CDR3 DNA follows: TGTGCCAGTAGTATTGCCGGGGGACAGCCCCAGCATTTT. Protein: CASSIAGGQPQHF.

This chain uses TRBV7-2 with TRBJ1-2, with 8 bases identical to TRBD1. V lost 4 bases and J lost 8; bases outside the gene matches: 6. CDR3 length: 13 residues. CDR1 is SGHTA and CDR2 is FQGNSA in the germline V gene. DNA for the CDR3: TGTGCCAGCAGCTCTGGACAGGGCCGGGGCTACACCTTC. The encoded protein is CASSSGQGRGYTF.

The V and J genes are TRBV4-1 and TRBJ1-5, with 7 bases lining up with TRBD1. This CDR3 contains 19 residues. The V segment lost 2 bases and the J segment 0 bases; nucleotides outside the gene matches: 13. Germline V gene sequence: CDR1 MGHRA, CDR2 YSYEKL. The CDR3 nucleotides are TGCGCCAGCAGCCAAATACCCAGACAGGGATCGTATAGCAATCAGCCCCAGCATTTT. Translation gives CASSQIPRQGSYSNQPQHF.

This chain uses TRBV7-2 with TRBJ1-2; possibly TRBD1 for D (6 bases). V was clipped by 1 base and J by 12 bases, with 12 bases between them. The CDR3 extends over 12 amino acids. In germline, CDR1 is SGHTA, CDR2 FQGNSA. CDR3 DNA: TGTGCCAGCAGCTTAGGGCAGGGGATCCACACCTTC. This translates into CASSLGQGIHTF.

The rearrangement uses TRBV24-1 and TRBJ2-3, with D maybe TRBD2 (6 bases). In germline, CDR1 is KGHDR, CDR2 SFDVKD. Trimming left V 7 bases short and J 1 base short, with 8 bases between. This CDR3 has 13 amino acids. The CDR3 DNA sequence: TGTGCCACCAGGGGCGGGGGCACAGATACGCAGTATTTT. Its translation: CATRGGGTDTQYF.

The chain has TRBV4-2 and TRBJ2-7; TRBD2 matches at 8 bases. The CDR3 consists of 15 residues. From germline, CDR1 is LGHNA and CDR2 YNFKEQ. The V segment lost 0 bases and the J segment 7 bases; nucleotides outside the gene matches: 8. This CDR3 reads CASSQEASGFGEQYF. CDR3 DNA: TGTGCCAGCAGCCAAGAAGCTAGCGGGTTCGGGGAGCAGTACTTC.

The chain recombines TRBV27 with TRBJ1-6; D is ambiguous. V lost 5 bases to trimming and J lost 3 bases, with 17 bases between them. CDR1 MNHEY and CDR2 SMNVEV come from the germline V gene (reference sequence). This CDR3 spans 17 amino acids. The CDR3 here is CASSPTPHSFYNSPLHF. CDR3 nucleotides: TGTGCCAGCAGTCCTACCCCCCATAGCTTCTATAATTCACCCCTCCACTTT.

The CDR3 coding sequence is TGTGCCAGCAGCCAAACTCGGGGATGGACCGGGGAGCTGTTTTTT. Its translation: CASSQTRGWTGELFF. This sequence joins TRBV3-1 (or the pseudogene TRBV3-2) and TRBJ2-2, with a possible D match to TRBD2 (5 bases). V lost 2 bases, J lost 5 bases, and 12 bases lay in between. Germline V gene data show CDR1 as LGHDT and CDR2 as YNNKEL (reference sequence). The CDR3 length is 15 residues.

DNA for the CDR3: TGTGCCAGCAGCTTTTGGAGCGTCTCCTACAATGAGCAGTTCTTC. Amino acid sequence: CASSFWSVSYNEQFF. This rearrangement joins TRBV11-2 to TRBJ2-1; D gene ambiguous. Germline values: CDR1 SGHAT, CDR2 FQNNGV. This CDR3 spans 15 amino acids. V lost 3 bases and J lost 0, with 9 bases in between.

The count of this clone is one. The CDR3 loop reads CASSSPTGVETQYF. The CDR3 DNA is TGTGCCAGCAGTTCCCCGACAGGGGTAGAGACCCAGTACTTC. This chain connects TRBV28 to TRBJ2-5, with 8 bases aligning to TRBD1. The CDR3 has 14 residues. The trim removed 4 bases at V and 4 bases at J, leaving 5 bases unmatched. Germline V lookup: CDR1 MDHEN, CDR2 SYDVKM. The full variable domain, rest sourced from reference TRBV28 and TRBJ2-5, is DVKVTQSSRYLVKRTGEKVFLECVQDMDHENMFWYRQDPGLGLRLIYFSYDVKMKEKGDIPEGYSVSREKKERFSLILESASTNQTSMYLCASSSPTGVETQYFGPGTRLLVL.